A selection of T cell receptor beta chains follows, all from one sample in a study of B cell selection in AIRE deficiency. Repertoires were generated with immunoSEQ multiplex PCR, while TCRdb's copy carries only in-frame clones and drops some. This table holds 15,000 to 20,000 clones, just over 90% found once. Sequencing was performed on CD4+CD25+ Tregs sorted from PBMCs. These receptor sequences come from a human donor in good health. The CDR3 runs from the conserved cysteine through the conserved F or W. Each record gives: J gene, V gene, D gene, clone size, CDR3 protein, CDR3 DNA. D genes are given only for firm matches. The size entry is marked missing in some rows and otherwise reads once, few, many or a size class.

TRBJ2-1	TRBV11-2	TRBD1	-	CASSSSAGTGGAYEQFF	TGTGCCAGCAGCTCCTCCGCCGGGACAGGGGGCGCATATGAGCAGTTCTTC
TRBJ2-5	TRBV7-9	TRBD2	once	CASSRSGRGYGTQYF	TGTGCCAGCAGCCGGAGCGGGAGGGGGTATGGGACCCAGTACTTC
TRBJ2-3	TRBV4-2	-	-	CASSKRVGTDTQYF	TGTGCCAGCAGCAAGCGAGTGGGCACAGATACGCAGTATTTT
TRBJ2-7	TRBV11-2	-	-	CASSLRSGGSYEQYF	TGTGCCAGCAGCTTAAGGTCAGGTGGTTCCTACGAGCAGTACTTC
TRBJ2-1	TRBV12-1	-	-	CASSFAYLKGIAVPSYNEQFF	TGTGCCAGCAGCTTTGCGTATTTAAAGGGGATAGCAGTACCCTCCTACAATGAGCAGTTCTTC
TRBJ1-2	TRBV5-6	-	-	CASSSIGHDGYTF	TGTGCCAGCAGCTCAATCGGACATGATGGCTACACCTTC
TRBJ1-1	TRBV29-1	-	-	CSVTGWGSQNTEAFF	TGCAGCGTTACTGGGTGGGGGTCGCAGAACACTGAAGCTTTCTTT
TRBJ1-3	TRBV9	-	-	CASSVVPVPGNTIYF	TGTGCCAGCAGCGTAGTGCCCGTACCTGGAAACACCATATATTTT
TRBJ1-5	TRBV6-6	TRBD1	-	CASSYPGQASGPQHF	TGTGCCAGCAGTTACCCTGGACAGGCGTCTGGGCCCCAGCATTTT
TRBJ1-4	TRBV2	-	once	CASSDRVAKLFF	TGTGCCAGCAGTGACAGGGTGGCCAAACTGTTTTTT
TRBJ1-1	TRBV5-1	TRBD1	-	CASSSSRGGNTEAFF	TGCGCCAGCAGCAGCTCCAGGGGGGGGAACACTGAAGCTTTCTTT
TRBJ2-1	TRBV6-4	TRBD2	-	CASSPQISGAQFF	TGTGCCAGCAGTCCACAAATTAGCGGGGCTCAGTTCTTC
TRBJ2-2	TRBV19	-	-	CASSASWRGGTGELFF	TGTGCCAGTAGTGCGAGTTGGAGGGGAGGAACCGGGGAGCTGTTTTTT
TRBJ2-7	TRBV6-5	-	-	CASTPFPGRIYEQYF	TGTGCCAGCACTCCCTTCCCGGGACGGATCTACGAGCAGTACTTC
TRBJ1-5	TRBV28	-	-	CASILGGGTNQPQHF	TGTGCCAGCATCCTGGGGGGGGGCACTAATCAGCCCCAGCATTTT
TRBJ2-5	TRBV19	-	-	CASSILGNQETQYF	TGTGCCAGTAGTATTTTGGGAAACCAAGAGACCCAGTACTTC
TRBJ1-4	TRBV11-2	-	-	CASSFTNEKLFF	TGTGCCAGCAGCTTTACGAACGAAAAACTGTTTTTT
TRBJ1-2	TRBV7-2	TRBD1	-	CASSHGTGNDGYTF	TGTGCCAGCAGCCATGGGACAGGGAACGACGGCTACACCTTC